Following are 32 T cell receptor beta chains from one sample sequenced in a study of shared clonotypes between healthy human individuals. Assay: immunoSEQ multiplex PCR; the TCRdb copy retains only in-frame clones and omits some. The sample includes some 490,000 clones, around 73% seen only once; the top ten take approximately 12%. The sequencing input was PBMCs. All receptors come from a woman aged 40-49 years in good health. Some clones in this sample may be carry-over from other donors' samples.

V is TRBV19 and J is TRBJ2-5; D perhaps matches TRBD2 (6 bases). The germline V gene encodes CDR1 LNHDA and CDR2 SQIVND (reference sequence). CDR3 length: 15 amino acids. V lost 4 bases and J lost 5, with 17 bases in between. For the CDR3, the DNA is TGTGCCAGTAGTAGCGGGACCACATATAGGGAGACCCAGTACTTC. Translating it yields CASSSGTTYRETQYF. Complete variable domain (other parts from reference TRBV19 and TRBJ2-5): DGGITQSPKYLFRKEGQNVTLSCEQNLNHDAMYWYRQDPGQGLRLIYYSQIVNDFQKGDIAEGYSVSREKKESFPLTVTSAQKNPTAFYLCASSSGTTYRETQYFGPGTRLLVL.

J is TRBJ2-7 and V is TRBV10-3; D ambiguous. The CDR3 is 12 amino acids. V was trimmed by 6 bases and J by 2 bases, leaving 8 bases between them. Per the germline V gene, CDR1 is ENHRY and CDR2 is SYGVKD. In DNA, the CDR3 is TGTGCCATCAGGGGGTCGACCTACGAGCAGTACTTC. This gives the protein CAIRGSTYEQYF.

The rearrangement uses TRBV28 and TRBJ1-1, with a tentative D call TRBD1 (5 bases). Trimming cost V 6 bases and J 5 bases, with 16 bases left between them. Germline V gives CDR1 MDHEN, CDR2 SYDVKM. The CDR3 spans 14 residues. The CDR3 DNA reads TGTGCCAGCAGCCCTGTAGGGGTGTGGACTGAAGCTTTCTTT. Its translation is CASSPVGVWTEAFF.

The CDR3 loop reads CAISGLADGELFF. The CDR3 coding sequence is TGTGCCATTAGCGGACTGGCTGACGGGGAGCTGTTTTTT. The chain couples TRBV10-3 to TRBJ2-2, with a weak D call TRBD2 (6 bases). In germline, CDR1 is ENHRY, CDR2 SYGVKD. V lost 9 bases to trimming and J lost 7 bases, with 15 bases between them. The CDR3 spans 13 residues.

V usage is TRBV2 and J usage is TRBJ2-5, with 10 bases that match TRBD2. The CDR3 has 15 amino acids. Germline values: CDR1 SNHLY, CDR2 FYNNEI. V gave up 2 bases and J gave up 4 bases; unmatched junction bases: 4. CDR3 coding DNA: TGTGCCAGCAGTGAACGTAGCGGGAGGTCAGAGACCCAGTACTTC. Amino acid sequence: CASSERSGRSETQYF.

The rearrangement uses TRBV15 and TRBJ1-4; D gene uncertain. The CDR3 runs to 14 residues. The germline V gene encodes CDR1 LNHNV and CDR2 YYDKDF (reference sequence). Trimming stripped 4 bases from V and 5 bases from J, with 11 bases between. The CDR3 sequence is CATSTPGENEKLFF. In DNA, the CDR3 is TGTGCCACCAGCACCCCGGGAGAGAATGAAAAACTGTTTTTT.

The chain employs TRBV9 and TRBJ2-7, with 7 nucleotides matching TRBD2. The germline V gene has CDR1 SGDLS and CDR2 YYNGEE. This CDR3 region has 16 residues. The V and J ends lost 0 bases and 4 bases, in that order; junction bases with no gene match: 10. In nucleotides, the CDR3 is TGTGCCAGCAGCGTAGGATCAGGGACTAACTGGTACGAGCAGTACTTC. Amino acid sequence: CASSVGSGTNWYEQYF.

A remark on this clone: Being one base from a much bigger clone, this may be a read error. Different DNA sequences within this sample yield the same CDR3. The CDR3 loop reads CAWSGGQGAQETQYF. CDR3 nucleotide sequence: TGTGCCTGGAGTGGGGGACAGGGCGCCCAAGAGACACAGTACTTC. The chain carries TRBV30 and TRBJ2-5; TRBD1 matches at 9 bases. Germline CDR1 GTSNPN, CDR2 SVGIG (reference sequence). This CDR3 spans 15 amino acids.

The chain recombines TRBV28 with TRBJ2-1; a weak D match, TRBD2 (5 bases). The ends were cut back, 3 bases at V and 3 bases at J, with 6 bases in the middle. Germline V CDR1 and CDR2: MDHEN, SYDVKM. CDR3 length: 13 residues. CDR3 sequence reads: CASSLGSYNEQFF. The CDR3 bases are TGTGCCAGCAGTTTGGGGAGCTACAATGAGCAGTTCTTC.

The V call is TRBV7-3, the J call TRBJ2-1; no firm D call. The ends were cut back, 5 bases at V and 2 bases at J, with 13 bases in the middle. The CDR3 totals 15 residues. Germline lookup yields CDR1 SGHTA and CDR2 FQGTGA. CDR3 coding DNA: TGTGCCAGCAGCCCTCACGCCTTACCCTACAATGAGCAGTTCTTC. This encodes CASSPHALPYNEQFF.

As to this clone: A much larger clonotype is one base distant, so this may be a read error. The rearrangement links TRBV29-1 to TRBJ2-7; D is perhaps TRBD1 (6 bases). Germline lookup yields CDR1 SQVTM and CDR2 ANQGSEA. The CDR3 sequence is 11 residues long. The CDR3 loop is CGAQGSYEQYF. The CDR3 DNA follows: TGCGGTGCACAGGGATCCTACGAGCAGTACTTC.

This chain links TRBV29-1 with TRBJ1-1, with TRBD1 as a possible D gene (6 bases). Germline loops: CDR1 SQVTM, CDR2 ANQGSEA. V gave up 2 bases and J gave up 4 bases, with 14 bases separating them. CDR3 size: 14 residues. The CDR3 reads CSVENPGVGTEAFF. The CDR3 nucleotides are TGCAGCGTTGAAAACCCAGGGGTAGGCACTGAAGCTTTCTTT.

This clone has ten or more counts. This chain joins TRBV2 and TRBJ2-1; D is undetermined. CDR3 size: 11 residues. The V gene's germline CDR1 is SNHLY and CDR2 FYNNEI. V was clipped by 6 bases and J by 7 bases, with 7 bases between them. The CDR3 protein is CASRASNEQFF. CDR3 in DNA: TGTGCCAGCAGAGCGTCGAATGAGCAGTTCTTC.

The chain joins TRBV4-1 to TRBJ2-7; unclear D gene. Germline CDR1 reads MGHRA; CDR2 reads YSYEKL. Trimming took off 9 bases at V and 3 bases at J, with 12 bases between the two ends. The CDR3 loop spans 12 amino acids. In nucleotides, the CDR3 is TGCGCCAGGAGACCCAGAGACTACGAGCAGTACTTC. Its protein product is CARRPRDYEQYF.

This sequence joins TRBV5-1 and TRBJ1-2, with 7 bases that match TRBD1. Germline V gene data show CDR1 as SGHRS and CDR2 as YFSETQ. V shed 4 bases, J shed 3 bases, and the junction held 18 bases outside the gene matches. The CDR3 runs 18 residues. CDR3 coding DNA: TGCGCCAGCAGCGCCTTTCTTACAGGGGCCCCGGATGACTATGGCTACACCTTC. It codes for CASSAFLTGAPDDYGYTF.

The chain employs TRBV11-2 and TRBJ1-4; D not certain. The V gene lost 3 bases and the J gene lost 7 bases, with 15 bases spanning the gap. CDR3 length: 15 amino acids. Looked up from germline, CDR1 is SGHAT and CDR2 is FQNNGV. CDR3 DNA sequence: TGTGCCAGCAGCTTCTCGGGAAACCGGGGTGAAAAACTGTTTTTT. It yields the protein CASSFSGNRGEKLFF.

In this sample, this clone turned up a few times. Within the sample, other DNA sequences also encode this same CDR3. The DNA of the CDR3 is TGTGCCAGCAGCGTAGGGGGGACTGGAAACACCATATATTTT. Translated, it gives CASSVGGTGNTIYF. V and J are TRBV9 and TRBJ1-3; D perhaps matches TRBD1 (5 bases). The CDR3 is made up of 14 amino acids. V was trimmed by 0 bases and J by 2 bases, leaving 6 bases between them. The germline V gene encodes CDR1 SGDLS and CDR2 YYNGEE. The whole variable domain, filled in from reference TRBV9 and TRBJ1-3, reads DSGVTQTPKHLITATGQRVTLRCSPRSGDLSVYWYQQSLDQGLQFLIQYYNGEERAKGNILERFSAQQFPDLHSELNLSSLELGDSALYFCASSVGGTGNTIYFGEGSWLTVV.

V is TRBV2 and J is TRBJ2-5; 10 positions agree with TRBD1. The CDR3 has 14 residues. J gave up 5 bases and V 3 bases, and 3 bases lay outside the gene matches. Per germline, CDR1 SNHLY and CDR2 FYNNEI. DNA for the CDR3: TGTGCCAGCAGTGAGACAGGGGGCAGGGAGACCCAGTACTTC. It specifies CASSETGGRETQYF.

The V gene is TRBV7-9, the J gene TRBJ2-3, with D uncertain. CDR3 length: 16 residues. V lost 5 bases to trimming and J lost 2 bases, with 17 bases between them. The germline V gene encodes CDR1 SEHNR and CDR2 FQNEAQ (reference sequence). In nucleotides, the CDR3 is TGTGCCAGCAGCACCCGCCGGTATAACCCCACAGATACGCAGTATTTT. Its translation: CASSTRRYNPTDTQYF. The variable domain in full, completed from reference TRBV7-9 and TRBJ2-3, reads DTGVSQNPRHKITKRGQNVTFRCDPISEHNRLYWYRQTLGQGPEFLTYFQNEAQLEKSRLLSDRFSAERPKGSFSTLEIQRTEQGDSAMYLCASSTRRYNPTDTQYFGPGTRLTVL.

This chain connects TRBV4-1 to TRBJ2-1, with D possibly TRBD1 on 6 matching bases. CDR1 is MGHRA, CDR2 YSYEKL, per germline. This CDR3 comprises 13 residues. V shed 0 bases and J shed 16 bases, with 16 bases lying between them. CDR3 region: CASSQDWGGQRFF. The CDR3, as DNA: TGCGCCAGCAGCCAAGATTGGGGCGGACAGAGATTCTTC.

The chain couples TRBV30 to TRBJ2-1; tentative D call: TRBD2 (6 bases). The V end lost 3 bases, the J end lost 10 bases, and 10 bases lay between the germline ends. Germline CDR1 reads GTSNPN; CDR2 reads SVGIG (reference sequence). The CDR3 spans 11 residues. The CDR3 DNA sequence: TGTGCCTGGAGGGGACTGGGAGAGCAGTTCTTC. Its translation: CAWRGLGEQFF.

CDR3 residues: CASSTGQANTEAFF. CDR3 DNA: TGTGCCAGCAGCACGGGACAGGCGAACACTGAAGCTTTCTTT. V and J are TRBV5-5 and TRBJ1-1; the match to TRBD1 covers 8 bases. The ends lost 4 bases at V and 1 base at J; junction bases unmatched: 3. Germline CDR1 SGHKS, CDR2 YYEKEE (reference sequence). The CDR3 totals 14 residues. The variable domain in full, completed from reference TRBV5-5 and TRBJ1-1, reads DAGVTQSPTHLIKTRGQQVTLRCSPISGHKSVSWYQQVLGQGPQFIFQYYEKEERGRGNFPDRFSARQFPNYSSELNVNALLLGDSALYLCASSTGQANTEAFFGQGTRLTVV.

The chain links TRBV28 to TRBJ1-1; no clear D. From germline, CDR1 is MDHEN and CDR2 SYDVKM. This CDR3 contains 14 residues. Trimming took off 5 bases at V and 6 bases at J, with 16 bases between the two ends. The CDR3 coding sequence is TGTGCCAGCAGTCAATACTCCCCGGGGTCTGAAGCTTTCTTT. Amino acid sequence: CASSQYSPGSEAFF.

J is TRBJ2-5 and V is TRBV27, with D unclear. Germline assignment: CDR1 MNHEY and CDR2 SMNVEV (reference sequence). The CDR3 runs 15 residues. Trimming took off 3 bases at V and 0 bases at J, with 11 bases between the two ends. The CDR3 here is CASSFWAANQETQYF. The CDR3 DNA reads as TGTGCCAGCAGTTTTTGGGCTGCCAACCAAGAGACCCAGTACTTC.

This rearrangement joins TRBV6-1 to TRBJ2-1; D unclear. Looked up from germline, CDR1 is MNHNS and CDR2 is SASEGT. The CDR3 runs to 15 residues. V lost 6 bases, J lost 5 bases, and 17 bases lay in between. CDR3 residues: CASRADGGRDNEQFF. Here the CDR3 DNA reads TGTGCCAGCAGGGCCGACGGTGGTAGAGACAATGAGCAGTTCTTC.

V gene TRBV7-9 combines with J gene TRBJ1-4; D is ambiguous. This CDR3 region has 14 residues. Trimming shortened V by 7 bases and J by 8 bases, and 17 bases separated the two germline ends. Per the germline V gene, CDR1 is SEHNR and CDR2 is FQNEAQ (reference sequence). The CDR3 nucleotides are TGTGCCAGCACCCTGGGTGTGTTGGGCGAAAAACTGTTTTTT. Its translation: CASTLGVLGEKLFF.

The gene calls are TRBV4-2 and TRBJ1-1, with 12 bases fitting TRBD1. Trimming removed 2 bases from V and 5 bases from J; junction bases left unmatched: 9. This CDR3 spans 17 amino acids. CDR1 is LGHNA and CDR2 is YNFKEQ in the germline V gene. The CDR3 here is CASSQTGTGGLWTEAFF. In DNA form, the CDR3 reads TGTGCCAGCAGCCAAACCGGGACAGGGGGCCTATGGACTGAAGCTTTCTTT.

A few counts support this clone. The rearrangement links TRBV19 to TRBJ1-4, with 7 bases matching TRBD1. The junction had 8 bases not matched to a gene; V was cut back by 7 bases and J by 0 bases. CDR3 length: 16 amino acids. From germline, CDR1 is LNHDA and CDR2 SQIVND (reference sequence). CDR3 bases: TGTGCCAGTACCGACAGGGCCAAAGCAACTAATGAAAAACTGTTTTTT. It yields the protein CASTDRAKATNEKLFF.

CDR3 coding DNA: TGTGCCAGCAGCTTCCTAAGGGGAGTGGGAAACACCATATATTTT. Its translation: CASSFLRGVGNTIYF. The chain employs TRBV7-9 and TRBJ1-3; the D gene is possibly TRBD1 (5 bases). The CDR3 is made up of 15 amino acids. The germline V gene has CDR1 SEHNR and CDR2 FQNEAQ (reference sequence). The V end lost 3 bases, the J end lost 4 bases, and 13 bases lay between the germline ends.

This sequence joins TRBV11-2 and TRBJ1-5, with D possibly TRBD1 on 6 matching bases. The CDR3 consists of 17 residues. CDR1 SGHAT and CDR2 FQNNGV come from the germline V gene. The V and J ends lost 5 bases and 0 bases respectively, with 17 bases between them. The DNA for the CDR3 is TGTGCCAGCAGCGCCTCCGGGACACCGAATAGCAATCAGCCCCAGCATTTT. Translating gives CASSASGTPNSNQPQHF.

CDR3 DNA: TGCGCCAGCAGCTTAAAACTTTCTAGCGAGAAGTTCGTGGAGCAGTACTTC. It is translated as CASSLKLSSEKFVEQYF. The chain uses TRBV5-1 and TRBJ2-7, with D tentatively TRBD2 (6 bases). Germline CDR1 and CDR2: SGHRS and YFSETQ. Trimming took off 2 bases at V and 7 bases at J, with 25 bases between the two ends. The CDR3 contains 17 residues. Filled out from reference TRBV5-1 and TRBJ2-7, the complete variable domain reads KAGVTQTPRYLIKTRGQQVTLSCSPISGHRSVSWYQQTPGQGLQFLFEYFSETQRNKGNFPGRFSGRQFSNSRSEMNVSTLELGDSALYLCASSLKLSSEKFVEQYFGPGTRLTVT.

Worth noting for this clone: With only one base between it and a far larger clone, this is likely a read error. This chain joins TRBV4-3 and TRBJ2-5, with TRBD1 matching over 12 bases. The CDR3 is 15 residues long. CDR1 is LGHNA and CDR2 is YSLEER in the germline V gene. CDR3 protein: CGSSQGQGAQETQYF. In nucleotides, the CDR3 is TGCGGCAGCAGCCAGGGACAGGGGGCCCAAGAGACCCAGTACTTC.